These 23 T cell receptor beta chains share one sample of origin, sequenced in a study of T cell responses to AZD1222 COVID-19 vaccine. TCRdb's table, derived via immunoSEQ multiplex PCR, lists solely in-frame clones and lacks some. Of fewer than 200,000 clones in the sample, 80% to 95% were seen once. The sample consisted of peripheral blood, taken on day 0 of AZD1222 vaccination. These receptors originate from an adult in good health.

The gene calls are TRBV10-3 and TRBJ1-5; possibly TRBD1 for D (6 bases). This CDR3 is built from 15 residues. Between the trimmed V and J ends, which lost 4 bases and 2 bases, there was a span of 12 bases. Per the germline V gene, CDR1 is ENHRY and CDR2 is SYGVKD. The CDR3 bases are TGTGCCATCAGTGTGGAGGACAGTGGCAATCAGCCCCAGCATTTT. It is translated as CAISVEDSGNQPQHF.

The chain has TRBV28 and TRBJ2-7, with TRBD1 as a possible D gene (6 bases). Germline CDR1 reads MDHEN; CDR2 reads SYDVKM. V dropped 8 bases and J dropped 4 bases, with 15 bases sitting between them. The CDR3 covers 13 residues. CDR3 loop: CASANRGLYEQYV. The CDR3 DNA follows: TGTGCCAGCGCTAATAGGGGGTTGTACGAGCAGTACGTC.

This clone was found once. The chain has TRBV5-1 and TRBJ2-3; D is unresolved. CDR3 length: 13 residues. The germline V gene encodes CDR1 SGHRS and CDR2 YFSETQ. V dropped 4 bases and J dropped 0 bases, with 6 bases sitting between them. CDR3 region: CASSIPSTDTQYF. The CDR3 bases are TGCGCCAGCAGCATACCAAGCACAGATACGCAGTATTTT.

V usage is TRBV18 and J usage is TRBJ1-2; D not resolved. Trimming removed 4 bases at V and 7 bases at J, with 10 bases between. Germline V gene data show CDR1 as KGHSH and CDR2 as LQKENI. The CDR3 spans 12 residues. CDR3: CASSQDRTGYTF. DNA for the CDR3: TGTGCCAGCTCACAGGACCGTACTGGCTACACCTTC.

The V and J genes are TRBV5-1 and TRBJ2-1, with D uncertain. In germline, CDR1 is SGHRS, CDR2 YFSETQ. V was cut by 0 bases and J by 0 bases, with 7 bases left in between. The CDR3 has 15 residues. The CDR3 DNA follows: TGCGCCAGCAGCTTGGCGTCGAGCTCCTACAATGAGCAGTTCTTC. Encoded protein: CASSLASSSYNEQFF.

The genes are TRBV6-1 and TRBJ1-5; tentatively, D is TRBD1 (6 bases). This CDR3 is built from 17 residues. The germline CDR1 and CDR2 sequences are MNHNS and SASEGT. V dropped 3 bases and J dropped 0 bases, with 15 bases sitting between them. DNA of the CDR3: TGTGCCAGCAGTGAGTGGGGGGGGCTACTTAGCAATCAGCCCCAGCATTTT. Residues: CASSEWGGLLSNQPQHF.

The chain combines TRBV27 with TRBJ1-3; TRBD1 matches 7 bases. Trimming removed 2 bases from V and 0 bases from J; junction bases left unmatched: 10. Per germline, CDR1 MNHEY and CDR2 SMNVEV (reference sequence). The CDR3 sequence is 18 residues long. The CDR3 loop reads CASSLRQGPTFSGNTIYF. The CDR3 DNA sequence: TGTGCCAGCAGTTTACGACAGGGCCCTACCTTCTCTGGAAACACCATATATTTT.

The V gene is TRBV27, the J gene TRBJ2-3, with D tentatively TRBD1 or TRBD2 (5 bases each). The CDR3 length is 18 residues. CDR1 and CDR2 from the germline V gene are MNHEY and SMNVEV (reference sequence). Trimming pared 2 bases from V and 3 bases from J, leaving 21 bases between. The CDR3 is CASSLVRGAFKQTDTQYF. The CDR3 bases are TGTGCCAGCAGTTTAGTGAGGGGAGCGTTCAAACAAACAGATACGCAGTATTTT.

The chain joins TRBV27 to TRBJ1-6; no clear D. The CDR3 contains 15 residues. Between the trimmed V and J ends, which lost 8 bases and 8 bases, there was a span of 19 bases. CDR1 and CDR2 from the germline V gene are MNHEY and SMNVEV (reference sequence). The CDR3 region has the DNA TGTGCCAGCCAAATAGGGCGTTTTGGTTATTCACCCCTCCACTTT. Translating gives CASQIGRFGYSPLHF.

The chain uses TRBV3-1 (or the pseudogene TRBV3-2) and TRBJ1-3, with D perhaps TRBD1 (6 bases). The V gene's germline CDR1 is LGHDT and CDR2 YNNKEL (reference sequence). This CDR3 has 16 residues. Trimming removed 4 bases at V and 4 bases at J, with 17 bases between. CDR3 coding DNA: TGTGCCAGCAGCCGTACTACCGGGACAAGAGGAAACACCATATATTTT. Amino acid sequence: CASSRTTGTRGNTIYF.

The chain uses TRBV6-4 and TRBJ1-2; D might be TRBD1 (5 bases). V dropped 0 bases and J dropped 5 bases, with 7 bases sitting between them. Germline-derived CDR1 and CDR2 are MRHNA and SNTAGT. The CDR3 is 13 amino acids. The DNA of the CDR3 is TGTGCCAGCAGTGACTCAGCAGGGTATGGCTACACCTTC. Protein product: CASSDSAGYGYTF.

The chain combines TRBV6-5 with TRBJ2-2; D unresolved. CDR1 and CDR2 from the germline V gene are MNHEY and SVGAGI. Trimming pared 0 bases from V and 3 bases from J, leaving 5 bases between. The CDR3 loop spans 14 amino acids. The CDR3 loop reads CASSYSWDTGELFF. The DNA of the CDR3 is TGTGCCAGCAGTTACTCGTGGGACACCGGGGAGCTGTTTTTT.

The chain carries TRBV6-5 and TRBJ1-2; TRBD1 might be the D (5 bases). Germline V gene lookup returns CDR1 MNHEY and CDR2 SVGAGI. The CDR3 is 14 residues long. V lost 2 bases and J 4 bases, leaving 11 bases between the germline ends. CDR3 nucleotide sequence: TGTGCCAGCAGTTACGGTGGGGCCGGCTATGGCTACACCTTC. It encodes CASSYGGAGYGYTF.

The CDR3 nucleotides are TGTGCCAGCTCGCTGGGGGCAGGCGGAGGGAATGAGCAGTTCTTC. Its translation is CASSLGAGGGNEQFF. The rearrangement links TRBV18 to TRBJ2-1, with D perhaps TRBD1 or TRBD2 (6 bases each). V gave up 6 bases and J gave up 7 bases, with 19 bases separating them. Germline-derived CDR1 and CDR2 are KGHSH and LQKENI. This CDR3 has 15 residues.

The rearrangement links TRBV11-3 to TRBJ1-1; 11 bases align to TRBD1. The CDR3 is 13 amino acids. V lost 1 base to trimming and J lost 11 bases; unmatched junction nucleotides: 3. Germline V gene data show CDR1 as SGHNT and CDR2 as YENEEA. CDR3 coding DNA: TGTGCCAGCAGCTTAGGGACAGGGGGCGACGCTTTCTTT. Translation gives CASSLGTGGDAFF.

Written as DNA, the CDR3 is TGCGCCAGCAGCCAAGATTCCAGCGGCTCCTACGAGCAGTACGTC. Its translation is CASSQDSSGSYEQYV. The chain combines TRBV4-1 with TRBJ2-7; TRBD2 might be the D (5 bases). V was trimmed by 0 bases and J by 0 bases, leaving 9 bases between them. The V gene's germline CDR1 is MGHRA and CDR2 YSYEKL. This CDR3 is 15 amino acids long.

V gene TRBV9 combines with J gene TRBJ1-4, with D possibly being TRBD1 (5 bases). Germline values: CDR1 SGDLS, CDR2 YYNGEE. The V end was cut by 0 bases, the J end by 4 bases, with 10 bases between. CDR3 length: 15 amino acids. The CDR3 here is CASSVEWGVNEKLFF. CDR3 nucleotides: TGTGCCAGCAGCGTAGAGTGGGGGGTTAATGAAAAACTGTTTTTT.

This sequence joins TRBV7-2 and TRBJ1-1, with D possibly matching TRBD1 (5 bases). The CDR3 runs 13 residues. From germline, CDR1 is SGHTA and CDR2 FQGNSA. V shed 5 bases and J shed 3 bases, with 10 bases lying between them. The CDR3 sequence is CASSLDKDTEAFF. CDR3 coding DNA: TGTGCCAGCAGCCTGGACAAGGACACTGAAGCTTTCTTT.

The gene calls are TRBV18 and TRBJ1-3; D is perhaps TRBD1 (6 bases). The germline V gene has CDR1 KGHSH and CDR2 LQKENI. V was shortened by 6 bases and J by 0 bases, with 15 bases between the two germline ends. The CDR3 has 16 residues. CDR3 coding DNA: TGTGCCAGCTCCCGGGACACCTCCGACTCTGGAAACACCATATATTTT. Translation gives CASSRDTSDSGNTIYF.

This rearrangement joins TRBV27 to TRBJ2-7, with D perhaps matching TRBD1 (6 bases). The length of the CDR3 is 14 residues. Trimming took off 6 bases at V and 3 bases at J, with 15 bases between the two ends. CDR1 and CDR2 (germline): MNHEY, SMNVEV (reference sequence). The CDR3 DNA sequence: TGTGCCAGCAGAGCTACGGGACAAAACTACGAGCAGTACGTC. Encoded protein: CASRATGQNYEQYV.

The chain couples TRBV28 to TRBJ1-1; weak D call: TRBD1 (5 bases). The ends were cut back, 2 bases at V and 1 base at J, with 11 bases in the middle. This CDR3 comprises 15 residues. Germline loops: CDR1 MDHEN, CDR2 SYDVKM. The CDR3 loop reads CASSLVQGWNTEAFF. The CDR3 DNA reads TGTGCCAGCAGTTTAGTTCAGGGATGGAACACTGAAGCTTTCTTT.

This CDR3 is CASSSHPGTRSDNEQFF. The CDR3 bases are TGTGCCAGCAGCTCCCACCCCGGGACAAGGAGCGACAATGAGCAGTTCTTC. The V gene is TRBV7-2, the J gene TRBJ2-1; weak D call: TRBD1 (6 bases). The CDR3 contains 17 residues. The V and J ends lost 4 bases and 5 bases respectively, with 21 bases between them. Germline-derived CDR1 and CDR2 are SGHTA and FQGNSA.

The genes are TRBV4-2 and TRBJ2-3; 7 positions agree with TRBD2. CDR1 LGHNA and CDR2 YNFKEQ come from the germline V gene. V trimming: 3 bases; J trimming: 2 bases; junction bases outside the gene matches: 2. CDR3 length: 14 residues. The CDR3 loop is CASSQGGATDTQYF. The CDR3 DNA reads TGTGCCAGCAGCCAGGGAGGGGCCACAGATACGCAGTATTTT.